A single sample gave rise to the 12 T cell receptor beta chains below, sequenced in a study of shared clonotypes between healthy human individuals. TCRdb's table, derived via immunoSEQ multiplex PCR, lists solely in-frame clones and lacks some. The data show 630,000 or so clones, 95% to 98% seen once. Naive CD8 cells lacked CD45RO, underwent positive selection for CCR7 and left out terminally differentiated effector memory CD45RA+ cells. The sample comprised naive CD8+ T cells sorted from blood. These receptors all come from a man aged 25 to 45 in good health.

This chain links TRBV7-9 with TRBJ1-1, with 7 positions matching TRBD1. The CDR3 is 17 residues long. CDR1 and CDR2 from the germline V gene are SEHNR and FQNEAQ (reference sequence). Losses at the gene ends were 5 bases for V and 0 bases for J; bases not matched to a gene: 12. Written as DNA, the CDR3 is TGTGCCAGCAGCCAAGGAGGTACAGGGGCTCTGAACACTGAAGCTTTCTTT. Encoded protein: CASSQGGTGALNTEAFF.

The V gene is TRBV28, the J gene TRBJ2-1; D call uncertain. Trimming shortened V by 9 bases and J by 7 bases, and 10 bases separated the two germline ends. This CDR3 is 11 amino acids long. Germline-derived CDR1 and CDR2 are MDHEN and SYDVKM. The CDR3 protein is CASRLGNEQFF. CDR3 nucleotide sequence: TGTGCCAGTAGACTGGGGAATGAGCAGTTCTTC.

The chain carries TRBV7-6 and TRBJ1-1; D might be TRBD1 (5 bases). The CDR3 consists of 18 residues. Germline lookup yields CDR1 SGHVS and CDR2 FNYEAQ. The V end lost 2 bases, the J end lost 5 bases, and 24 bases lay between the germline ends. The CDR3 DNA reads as TGTGCCAGCAGCTTACCCGGCATCAGTCCGAGGGGCGCGACTGAAGCTTTCTTT. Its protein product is CASSLPGISPRGATEAFF.

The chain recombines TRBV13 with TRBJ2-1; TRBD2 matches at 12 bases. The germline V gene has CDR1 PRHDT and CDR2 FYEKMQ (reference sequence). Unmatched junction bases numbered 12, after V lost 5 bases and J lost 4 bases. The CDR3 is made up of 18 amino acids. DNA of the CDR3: TGTGCCAGCAGCACGACTAGCGGGAGAGTGGGTGTGTACAATGAGCAGTTCTTC. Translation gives CASSTTSGRVGVYNEQFF.

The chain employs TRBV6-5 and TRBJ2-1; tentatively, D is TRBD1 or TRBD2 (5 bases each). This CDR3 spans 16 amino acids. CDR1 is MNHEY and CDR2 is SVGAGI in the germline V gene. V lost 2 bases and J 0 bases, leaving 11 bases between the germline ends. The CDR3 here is CASSYGGTGSYNEQFF. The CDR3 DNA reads TGTGCCAGCAGTTACGGGGGAACGGGCTCCTACAATGAGCAGTTCTTC.

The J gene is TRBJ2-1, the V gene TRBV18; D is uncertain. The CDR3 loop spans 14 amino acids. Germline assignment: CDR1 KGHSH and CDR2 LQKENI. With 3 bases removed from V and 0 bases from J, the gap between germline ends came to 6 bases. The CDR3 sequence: CASSPSDSYNEQFF. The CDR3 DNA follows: TGTGCCAGCTCACCGTCAGACTCCTACAATGAGCAGTTCTTC.

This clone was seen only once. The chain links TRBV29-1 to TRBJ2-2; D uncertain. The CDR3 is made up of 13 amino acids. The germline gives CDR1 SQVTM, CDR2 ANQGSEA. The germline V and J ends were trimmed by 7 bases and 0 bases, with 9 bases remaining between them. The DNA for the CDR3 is TGCAGCGCCACTCACCCGAACACCGGGGAGCTGTTTTTT. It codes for CSATHPNTGELFF.

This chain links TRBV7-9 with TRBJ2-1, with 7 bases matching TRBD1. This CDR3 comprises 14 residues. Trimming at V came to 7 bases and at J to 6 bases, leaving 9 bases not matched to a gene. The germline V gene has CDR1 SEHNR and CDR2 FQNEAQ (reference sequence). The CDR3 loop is CASTASTGVNEQFF. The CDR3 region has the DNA TGTGCCAGCACCGCCAGCACAGGGGTCAATGAGCAGTTCTTC.

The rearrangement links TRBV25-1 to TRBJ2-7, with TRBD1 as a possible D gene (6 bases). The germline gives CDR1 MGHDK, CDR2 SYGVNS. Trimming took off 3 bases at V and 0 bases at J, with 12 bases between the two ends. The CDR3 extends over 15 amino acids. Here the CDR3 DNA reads TGTGCCAGCAGTGATCCCCGGGACATCTCCTACGAGCAGTACTTC. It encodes CASSDPRDISYEQYF.

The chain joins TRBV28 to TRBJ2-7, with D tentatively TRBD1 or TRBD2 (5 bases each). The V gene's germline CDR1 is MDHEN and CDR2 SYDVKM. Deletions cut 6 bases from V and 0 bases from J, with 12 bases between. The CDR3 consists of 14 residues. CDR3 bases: TGTGCCAGCAGACCCGTTGGGGGCTCCTACGAGCAGTACTTC. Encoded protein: CASRPVGGSYEQYF.

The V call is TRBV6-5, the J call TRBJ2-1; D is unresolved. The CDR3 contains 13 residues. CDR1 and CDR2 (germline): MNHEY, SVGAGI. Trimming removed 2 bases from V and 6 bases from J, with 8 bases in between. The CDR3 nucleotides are TGTGCCAGCAGTTACGTAGGGTTCAATGAGCAGTTCTTC. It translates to CASSYVGFNEQFF.

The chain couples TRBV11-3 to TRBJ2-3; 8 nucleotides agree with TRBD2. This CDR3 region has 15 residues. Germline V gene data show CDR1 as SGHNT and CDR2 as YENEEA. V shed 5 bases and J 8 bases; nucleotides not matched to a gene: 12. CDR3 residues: CASSGSSGSAVTQYF. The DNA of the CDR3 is TGTGCCAGCAGCGGGTCAAGCGGGAGTGCTGTTACGCAGTATTTT.